The rows below give T cell receptor beta chains drawn from one sample of a study of radiotherapy plus CTLA-4 blockade in lung cancer. Data came from immunoSEQ multiplex PCR; TCRdb stores just in-frame clones and leaves some out. The top ten clones hold 3% to 4% of a sample with around 110,000 clones, more than 65% of them seen once. Source: peripheral blood, taken from a patient treated with radiotherapy plus ipilimumab. The receptors here all came from a human donor with non-small cell lung cancer that progressed on radiotherapy plus ipilimumab. Some clones in this sample may be carry-over from other donors' samples. Both conserved end residues are part of each CDR3. A D gene is named only where the DNA matches it firmly. Some rows mark clone size as missing; the rest say once, few, many or name a class of expanded clone.

j_gene | abundance | v_gene | d_gene | CDR3nt | CDR3aa
TRBJ2-7 | - | TRBV9 | - | TGTGCCAGCAGCGTAGGGGTGGGGGGCTCCTACGAGCAGTACTTC | CASSVGVGGSYEQYF
TRBJ2-5 | - | TRBV11-1 | TRBD2 | TGTGCCAGCAGCTTATCGGTGACTAGCGGGGCTGAATGGGAGACCCAGTACTTC | CASSLSVTSGAEWETQYF
TRBJ1-5 | - | TRBV7-2 | - | TGTGCCAGCAGCTTAGGCAGAGCTAGCAATCAGCCCCAGCATTTT | CASSLGRASNQPQHF
TRBJ2-1 | - | TRBV27 | - | TGTGCCAGCAGTCGGCCGCGTGATGAGCAGTTCTTC | CASSRPRDEQFF
TRBJ1-6 | - | TRBV7-9 | TRBD1 | TGTGCCAGCAGCTCCGGACAGGGGAATAATTCACCCCTCCACTTT | CASSSGQGNNSPLHF
TRBJ1-4 | - | TRBV5-4 | - | TGTGCCAGCAGCCCGGGATTTGGAAAACTGTTTTTT | CASSPGFGKLFF
TRBJ1-1 | - | TRBV27 | - | TGTGCCAGCAGTTCCCCTAGGAACAATGAAGCTTTCTTT | CASSSPRNNEAFF
TRBJ2-5 | few | TRBV2 | - | TGTGCCAGCAATGGAGGTGTGGGGTTTGGGGAGACCCAGTACTTC | CASNGGVGFGETQYF
TRBJ1-2 | - | TRBV4-2 | - | TGTGCCAGCAGCCAAGATTCGGTCAGGACCTATGGCTACACCTTC | CASSQDSVRTYGYTF
TRBJ2-4 | - | TRBV23-1 | - | TGCGCCAGCCCAGAGAGGATATTGGCCAAAAACATTCAGTACTTC | CASPERILAKNIQYF
TRBJ2-5 | - | TRBV5-1 | TRBD1 | TGCGCCAGCAAAAAGGGGGCTGAAGAGACCCAGTACTTC | CASKKGAEETQYF
TRBJ2-3 | - | TRBV4-3 | TRBD2 | TGCGCCAGCAGCCAAGGACTAGCGAGCGCAGATACGCAGTATTTT | CASSQGLASADTQYF
TRBJ2-1 | - | TRBV5-4 | TRBD1 | TGTGCCAGCAGCTTACTGGACAGGGCGTATGAGCAGTTCTTC | CASSLLDRAYEQFF
TRBJ2-4 | - | TRBV28 | - | TGTGCCAGCACCCCGGGACACTGGATTCAGTACTTC | CASTPGHWIQYF
TRBJ2-2 | - | TRBV5-1 | - | TGCGCCAGCAGCTTGGCCTCAAACACCGGGGAGCTGTTTTTT | CASSLASNTGELFF
TRBJ2-3 | - | TRBV7-2 | TRBD2 | TGTGCCAGCAGTTTTCTAGCGGGGGAGCCAAATACGCAGTATTTT | CASSFLAGEPNTQYF
TRBJ1-2 | - | TRBV28 | - | TGTGCCAGCAGTTCTCTAACCTATGGCTACACCTTC | CASSSLTYGYTF
TRBJ2-6 | - | TRBV5-1 | - | TGCGCCAGCAGGTTAAGGACAGATTCTGGGGCCAACGTCCTGACTTTC | CASRLRTDSGANVLTF
TRBJ1-1 | - | TRBV4-3 | - | TGCGCCAGCAGCCAAGTCGACAGGTTGGATACTGAAGCTTTCTTT | CASSQVDRLDTEAFF
TRBJ2-7 | - | TRBV7-2 | - | TGTGCCAGCAGCTTAGCAGGGTTCGACGAGCAGTACTTC | CASSLAGFDEQYF
TRBJ1-2 | once | TRBV23-1 | - | TGCGCCAGCAGTCAATCGGTGGGATCTAACTATGGCTACACCTTC | CASSQSVGSNYGYTF
TRBJ2-4 | once | TRBV2 | - | TGTGCCAGCCATCGGGCGATCGCAGACATTCAGTACTTC | CASHRAIADIQYF
TRBJ1-6 | few | TRBV10-3 | - | TGTGCCATCAGCGTGCGTAAAGGGGATTCACCCCTCCACTTT | CAISVRKGDSPLHF
TRBJ1-3 | - | TRBV7-9 | - | TGTGCCAGCAGCTTAGGAGAGTTGAGCTCTGGAAACACCATATATTTT | CASSLGELSSGNTIYF
TRBJ2-6 | - | TRBV7-3 | - | TGTGCCAGCAGCTTAGATAGGGGTGTTGGGGCCAACGTCCTGACTTTC | CASSLDRGVGANVLTF
TRBJ1-1 | once | TRBV5-4 | TRBD1 | TGTGCCAGCAGCCAAGGACAGGGTAAGGGGATGAACACTGAAGCTTTCTTT | CASSQGQGKGMNTEAFF
TRBJ2-5 | - | TRBV6-1 | TRBD2 | TGTGCCAGCAGGGTAGCGGGGGGGCCCGAGACCCAGTACTTC | CASRVAGGPETQYF
TRBJ2-2 | - | TRBV7-9 | - | TGTGCCAGCAGCTTTGCTAGCCGAATAGTGGAGCTGTTTTTT | CASSFASRIVELFF
TRBJ1-3 | - | TRBV6-1 | - | TGTGCCAGCAGTCCCGGACGGACCTCTGGAAACACCATATATTTT | CASSPGRTSGNTIYF
TRBJ2-7 | - | TRBV7-3 | TRBD2 | TGTGCCAGCAGCTTTGGACTAGGTGTCGAGCAGTACTTC | CASSFGLGVEQYF
TRBJ2-1 | - | TRBV9 | - | TGTGCCAGCAGCTCTCAGGGGCATGGTGAGCAGTTCTTC | CASSSQGHGEQFF
TRBJ2-5 | - | TRBV2 | TRBD2 | TGTGCCAGCAGTGGATCTAGCGGGGTCCAAGAGACCCAGTACTTC | CASSGSSGVQETQYF
TRBJ1-1 | - | TRBV7-3 | - | TGTGCCAGCAGCTTAATGGGTAGCAACACTGAAGCTTTCTTT | CASSLMGSNTEAFF
TRBJ1-1 | - | TRBV4-2 | - | TGTGCCAGCAGCCCGCGGGTGGGGGGCACTGAAGCTTTCTTT | CASSPRVGGTEAFF
TRBJ1-4 | - | TRBV6-1 | TRBD1 | TGTGCCAGCAGTGGCGGGACAGTAATCAACGAAAAACTGTTTTTT | CASSGGTVINEKLFF
TRBJ2-6 | once | TRBV7-2 | TRBD1 | TGTGCCAGCAGCTCGCCAGGGACAGGGAAGTCAGGGGCCAACGTCCTGACTTTC | CASSSPGTGKSGANVLTF
TRBJ1-2 | - | TRBV4-3 | TRBD1 | TGCGCCAGCAGCCAGCCGGGACAGGACCTCTATGGCTACACCTTC | CASSQPGQDLYGYTF
TRBJ1-5 | - | TRBV6-5 | TRBD1 | TGTGCCAGCAGTAGACAGGGTGAAGGCAATCAGCCCCAGCATTTT | CASSRQGEGNQPQHF
TRBJ2-5 | - | TRBV5-5 | - | TGTGCCAGCAGCTTGGGCGGGGGCGAGACCCAGTACTTC | CASSLGGGETQYF
TRBJ1-5 | - | TRBV5-8 | - | TGTGCCAGCAGCTTGTTCTACGATCAGCCCCAGCATTTT | CASSLFYDQPQHF
TRBJ1-5 | - | TRBV19 | TRBD1 | TGTGCCAGTACTTCAGGGGGCGCGGGCAATCAGCCCCAGCATTTT | CASTSGGAGNQPQHF